A selection of T cell receptor beta chains follows, all from one sample in a study of shared clonotypes between healthy human individuals. Method: immunoSEQ multiplex PCR; TCRdb's copy keeps in-frame clones and lacks some. The sample has over 1.4 million clones, around 97% seen once. Sequenced sample: naive CD4+ T cells sorted from blood. The receptors here all came from a man aged 25-40 years in good health. CDR3s include the opening cysteine and the closing phenylalanine or tryptophan. Each record gives: CDR3 DNA, CDR3 protein, clone size, V gene, D gene, J gene. A D gene is named only where the DNA matches it firmly. Rows may omit the clone size; those that give it use once, few, many or a size class.

cdr3_nt: TGTGCCAGCAGACGACCGGGTAACTATGGCTACACCTTC
cdr3_aa: CASRRPGNYGYTF
clone_size: .
v_call: TRBV28
d_call: .
j_call: TRBJ1-2

cdr3_nt: TGTGCCAGCAGCCAAGCGCCCCCGTTGGGGACTGAGCAGTTCTTC
cdr3_aa: CASSQAPPLGTEQFF
clone_size: .
v_call: TRBV4-2
d_call: .
j_call: TRBJ2-1

cdr3_nt: TGTGCCAGCAGCTTAGCTCCAGGGGGCATTTTGAATACGCAGTATTTT
cdr3_aa: CASSLAPGGILNTQYF
clone_size: .
v_call: TRBV7-2
d_call: TRBD1
j_call: TRBJ2-3

cdr3_nt: TGTGCCAGCAGCCCCCCACGGGAAGGGCTTGGGTTCTTC
cdr3_aa: CASSPPREGLGFF
clone_size: .
v_call: TRBV11-1
d_call: .
j_call: TRBJ2-1

cdr3_nt: TGCGCCAGCAGCGCACTCCTTCGCGACAGGGCGGGCGGCTACACCTTC
cdr3_aa: CASSALLRDRAGGYTF
clone_size: .
v_call: TRBV4-1
d_call: TRBD1
j_call: TRBJ1-2

cdr3_nt: TGTGCCAGCAGGAAGGGACAGGTCACTGAAGCTTTCTTT
cdr3_aa: CASRKGQVTEAFF
clone_size: .
v_call: TRBV5-8
d_call: TRBD1
j_call: TRBJ1-1

cdr3_nt: TGTGCCAGCAGCACCAGACTAGTTGTCTACAATGAGCAGTTCTTC
cdr3_aa: CASSTRLVVYNEQFF
clone_size: once
v_call: TRBV7-6
d_call: .
j_call: TRBJ2-1

cdr3_nt: TGTGCCATCAGGGAGGGACAGGGACCTATGAACACTGAAGCTTTCTTT
cdr3_aa: CAIREGQGPMNTEAFF
clone_size: .
v_call: TRBV10-3
d_call: TRBD1
j_call: TRBJ1-1

cdr3_nt: TGTGCCAGCAGTCAACGGGGGCGGTCGGTGAACATTCAGTACTTC
cdr3_aa: CASSQRGRSVNIQYF
clone_size: .
v_call: TRBV28
d_call: .
j_call: TRBJ2-4

cdr3_nt: TGTGCCAGCAGCCCCGGCCGGGGTCCACATCAGCCCCAGCATTTT
cdr3_aa: CASSPGRGPHQPQHF
clone_size: .
v_call: TRBV7-9
d_call: .
j_call: TRBJ1-5

cdr3_nt: TGTGCCAGCAGCCCCCGGGACAGGGTTCTCGATGAGCAGTTCTTC
cdr3_aa: CASSPRDRVLDEQFF
clone_size: .
v_call: TRBV11-1
d_call: TRBD1
j_call: TRBJ2-1

cdr3_nt: TGTGCCAGCTCCCCGACAGGGGGCGAGCAGTACTTC
cdr3_aa: CASSPTGGEQYF
clone_size: .
v_call: TRBV11-3
d_call: TRBD1
j_call: TRBJ2-7

cdr3_nt: TGTGCCAGCAGCTTGTCGCCAGCGAACACCGGGGAGCTGTTTTTT
cdr3_aa: CASSLSPANTGELFF
clone_size: .
v_call: TRBV7-7
d_call: .
j_call: TRBJ2-2

cdr3_nt: TGTGCCAGCAGCCGGACAGGGGGAGAACAGCCCCAGCATTTT
cdr3_aa: CASSRTGGEQPQHF
clone_size: once
v_call: TRBV5-6
d_call: TRBD1
j_call: TRBJ1-5

cdr3_nt: TGTGCCAGCTCACCTATCGACGTCGCAACTAATGAAAAACTGTTTTTT
cdr3_aa: CASSPIDVATNEKLFF
clone_size: .
v_call: TRBV18
d_call: .
j_call: TRBJ1-4

cdr3_nt: TGTGCCAGCAGCTTACCCAGGGCCTACGAGCAGTACTTC
cdr3_aa: CASSLPRAYEQYF
clone_size: .
v_call: TRBV7-3
d_call: .
j_call: TRBJ2-7

cdr3_nt: TGTGCCAGTTCGAGGGGGCATCTTCAAGAGACCCAGTACTTC
cdr3_aa: CASSRGHLQETQYF
clone_size: .
v_call: TRBV7-2
d_call: TRBD1
j_call: TRBJ2-5

cdr3_nt: TGTGCCAGCAGCTTTCCTGGCTGGGTAGGCAATGAGCAGTTCTTC
cdr3_aa: CASSFPGWVGNEQFF
clone_size: .
v_call: TRBV12-1
d_call: .
j_call: TRBJ2-1

cdr3_nt: TGTGCCAGCAGTTCAGGACCCCTGGGAGATACGCAGTATTTT
cdr3_aa: CASSSGPLGDTQYF
clone_size: .
v_call: TRBV28
d_call: .
j_call: TRBJ2-3

cdr3_nt: TGTGCCAGCAGCTTAGCTCCCGGGATCGGATATAGGGATACGCAGTATTTT
cdr3_aa: CASSLAPGIGYRDTQYF
clone_size: .
v_call: TRBV7-9
d_call: .
j_call: TRBJ2-3

cdr3_nt: TGTGCCAGCAGTGGGGGGTTCGATGAGCAGTTCTTC
cdr3_aa: CASSGGFDEQFF
clone_size: .
v_call: TRBV2
d_call: .
j_call: TRBJ2-1

cdr3_nt: TGTGCCAGCAGTCTGCCCAGCTGGAACACCGGGGAGCTGTTTTTT
cdr3_aa: CASSLPSWNTGELFF
clone_size: .
v_call: TRBV28
d_call: .
j_call: TRBJ2-2

cdr3_nt: TGTGCCAGCAGCGCCACCTTCTGGAATGAGCAGTTCTTC
cdr3_aa: CASSATFWNEQFF
clone_size: .
v_call: TRBV5-5
d_call: .
j_call: TRBJ2-1

cdr3_nt: TGTGCCAGCAGTTTACCGGGGAATCAGCCCCAGCATTTT
cdr3_aa: CASSLPGNQPQHF
clone_size: once
v_call: TRBV28
d_call: .
j_call: TRBJ1-5

cdr3_nt: TGCGCCAGCAGCGCGGGGACAGGTGGGGCCAACGTCCTGACTTTC
cdr3_aa: CASSAGTGGANVLTF
clone_size: .
v_call: TRBV5-1
d_call: TRBD1
j_call: TRBJ2-6

cdr3_nt: TGTGCCAGCAGCGTAGACTTTGCTGTGTCCTACGAGCAGTACTTC
cdr3_aa: CASSVDFAVSYEQYF
clone_size: .
v_call: TRBV9
d_call: .
j_call: TRBJ2-7

cdr3_nt: TGTGCCAGTCAAGGCCCGGGACAGGGTCAAGATACGCAGTATTTT
cdr3_aa: CASQGPGQGQDTQYF
clone_size: .
v_call: TRBV19
d_call: TRBD1
j_call: TRBJ2-3

cdr3_nt: TGTGCCAGCAGCACACAACCAAGCAGGGCCGGGGAGCTGTTTTTT
cdr3_aa: CASSTQPSRAGELFF
clone_size: .
v_call: TRBV7-2
d_call: .
j_call: TRBJ2-2

cdr3_nt: TGTGCCAGCAGCTCAGCGGGTGGGGTCGCTGGCTACACCTTC
cdr3_aa: CASSSAGGVAGYTF
clone_size: .
v_call: TRBV5-6
d_call: .
j_call: TRBJ1-2

cdr3_nt: TGTGCCAGCAGCGTACTAGCGGGAGGGCTCAACACCGGGGAGCTGTTTTTT
cdr3_aa: CASSVLAGGLNTGELFF
clone_size: .
v_call: TRBV9
d_call: TRBD2
j_call: TRBJ2-2

cdr3_nt: TGTGCCAGCAGCAGCCGGGACGGCTCCTACGAGCAGTACTTC
cdr3_aa: CASSSRDGSYEQYF
clone_size: .
v_call: TRBV5-5
d_call: .
j_call: TRBJ2-7

cdr3_nt: TGTGCCAGCAGTCCCGGCGGGGAGAGAAAGACCCAGTACTTC
cdr3_aa: CASSPGGERKTQYF
clone_size: .
v_call: TRBV11-3
d_call: .
j_call: TRBJ2-5

cdr3_nt: TGTGCCAGCAGCTTGGAAGCTCTTAGCTCCTACGAGCAGTACTTC
cdr3_aa: CASSLEALSSYEQYF
clone_size: .
v_call: TRBV5-5
d_call: .
j_call: TRBJ2-7

cdr3_nt: TGTGCCAGCAGTTCCCGGGACAGGGGTAGGACTGAAGCTTTCTTT
cdr3_aa: CASSSRDRGRTEAFF
clone_size: .
v_call: TRBV11-2
d_call: TRBD1
j_call: TRBJ1-1

cdr3_nt: TGTGCCAGCAGAACAGGACAGGGTGGGAACCTTGAAAAACTGTTTTTT
cdr3_aa: CASRTGQGGNLEKLFF
clone_size: .
v_call: TRBV28
d_call: TRBD1
j_call: TRBJ1-4

cdr3_nt: TGTGCCAGCGAAATGACAGGGGCCTACAATGAGCAGTTCTTC
cdr3_aa: CASEMTGAYNEQFF
clone_size: .
v_call: TRBV14
d_call: TRBD1
j_call: TRBJ2-1

cdr3_nt: TGCAGCGTTGCTTCAAGGGTCTCAGATACATACGAGCAGTACTTC
cdr3_aa: CSVASRVSDTYEQYF
clone_size: .
v_call: TRBV29-1
d_call: .
j_call: TRBJ2-7

cdr3_nt: TGTGCCAGCACCCCCCGGGCCCATTATGGCTACACCTTC
cdr3_aa: CASTPRAHYGYTF
clone_size: .
v_call: TRBV5-5
d_call: .
j_call: TRBJ1-2

cdr3_nt: TGTGCCAGCAGTGAAGCGGAAAGGGGCTACACCTTC
cdr3_aa: CASSEAERGYTF
clone_size: .
v_call: TRBV2
d_call: .
j_call: TRBJ1-2

cdr3_nt: TGCGCCAGCAGAGGACTAGCGGGAGCACATGAGCAGTTCTTC
cdr3_aa: CASRGLAGAHEQFF
clone_size: .
v_call: TRBV5-1
d_call: TRBD2
j_call: TRBJ2-1

cdr3_nt: TGTGCCAGCAGGCCCGGGACAGGAGGCTACGAGCAGTACTTC
cdr3_aa: CASRPGTGGYEQYF
clone_size: .
v_call: TRBV6-1
d_call: TRBD1
j_call: TRBJ2-7

cdr3_nt: TGTGCCAGCAGCCCGAGGACAGGGGGAGAGACCCAGTACTTC
cdr3_aa: CASSPRTGGETQYF
clone_size: .
v_call: TRBV7-2
d_call: TRBD1
j_call: TRBJ2-5

cdr3_nt: TGTGCCAGCTCACCACAGCGTCTTAGCATGACCGGGGAGCTGTTTTTT
cdr3_aa: CASSPQRLSMTGELFF
clone_size: .
v_call: TRBV18
d_call: .
j_call: TRBJ2-2

cdr3_nt: TGTGCCAGCAGGCAGGCTCCCCCACTAGCGCAGAACACCGGGGAGCTGTTTTTT
cdr3_aa: CASRQAPPLAQNTGELFF
clone_size: .
v_call: TRBV7-9
d_call: TRBD2
j_call: TRBJ2-2

cdr3_nt: TGTGCCATCACGGGGGGACAGGGGTTTCCTGAAGCTTTCTTT
cdr3_aa: CAITGGQGFPEAFF
clone_size: once
v_call: TRBV10-3
d_call: TRBD1
j_call: TRBJ1-1

cdr3_nt: TGCGCCAGCAGCAGTAGGGAATATAGCGAGACCCAGTACTTC
cdr3_aa: CASSSREYSETQYF
clone_size: .
v_call: TRBV5-1
d_call: .
j_call: TRBJ2-5

cdr3_nt: TGCGCCAGCAGCTTACTAGCGGAAGAGACCCAGTACTTC
cdr3_aa: CASSLLAEETQYF
clone_size: once
v_call: TRBV5-1
d_call: TRBD2
j_call: TRBJ2-5

cdr3_nt: TGTGCCAGCAGTTTGCCAGCGGGAGGGGTAGAGACCCAGTACTTC
cdr3_aa: CASSLPAGGVETQYF
clone_size: .
v_call: TRBV28
d_call: TRBD2
j_call: TRBJ2-5

cdr3_nt: TGTGCCAGCAGCTTAGCCGGGACAGGGAGGAATGAGCAGTTCTTC
cdr3_aa: CASSLAGTGRNEQFF
clone_size: .
v_call: TRBV7-2
d_call: TRBD1
j_call: TRBJ2-1

cdr3_nt: TGCGCCAGCAGCCGCACGGGACTAGAGTGGAATGAGCAGTTCTTC
cdr3_aa: CASSRTGLEWNEQFF
clone_size: .
v_call: TRBV10-2
d_call: TRBD2
j_call: TRBJ2-1

cdr3_nt: TGCGCCAGCAGCTCGGGACTAGCGGGAGGGCCGTCTCGCAATGAGCAGTTCTTC
cdr3_aa: CASSSGLAGGPSRNEQFF
clone_size: .
v_call: TRBV5-1
d_call: TRBD2
j_call: TRBJ2-1

cdr3_nt: TGTGCCAGCAGCACAGACCGCCAAATCTCGGACAGACCCGGGACGGAAAACACCGGGGAGCTGTTTTTT
cdr3_aa: CASSTDRQISDRPGTENTGELFF
clone_size: .
v_call: TRBV28
d_call: .
j_call: TRBJ2-2

cdr3_nt: TGTGCCAGCAGCCACGAGCGGGAATTCGTCTATGAGCAGTTCTTC
cdr3_aa: CASSHEREFVYEQFF
clone_size: once
v_call: TRBV6-6
d_call: TRBD2
j_call: TRBJ2-1

cdr3_nt: TGTGCCAGCAGCCCGCGACTAGCGGGAATGGGGATAACCAAAAACATTCAGTACTTC
cdr3_aa: CASSPRLAGMGITKNIQYF
clone_size: once
v_call: TRBV5-6
d_call: TRBD2
j_call: TRBJ2-4